The following is a TCR beta chain sequence with its context. This sample is part of a study of blood T cell repertoires in COVID-19. Study-wide background: T cells, B-cell-depleted T cells, or PBMCs supplied cDNA or gDNA.

Per the authors' pipeline: Quantification of nucleated cells was approximated via reference gene primer amplification. Some clones are missing from TCRdb's copy, which holds only in-frame ones; the method was immunoSEQ multiplex PCR. The V and J calls and the clone size are those of that table, but D and trimming were determined from the DNA. The repertoire has about 100,000 clones, roughly 90% of them found once; the top ten carry 7% to 9.5%. The TCR was taken from a man aged 30 to 39 in a cohort sampled during active COVID-19. The sample consisted of peripheral blood.

This CDR3 is CASSLTSGPYNEQFF. The CDR3, as DNA: TGTGCCAGCAGTTTAACTAGCGGACCCTACAATGAGCAGTTCTTC. This chain links TRBV6-4 with TRBJ2-1, with 8 positions matching TRBD2. Germline V gene sequence: CDR1 MRHNA, CDR2 SNTAGT. This CDR3 spans 15 amino acids. J was trimmed by 2 bases and V by 5 bases; bases with no gene match: 5.